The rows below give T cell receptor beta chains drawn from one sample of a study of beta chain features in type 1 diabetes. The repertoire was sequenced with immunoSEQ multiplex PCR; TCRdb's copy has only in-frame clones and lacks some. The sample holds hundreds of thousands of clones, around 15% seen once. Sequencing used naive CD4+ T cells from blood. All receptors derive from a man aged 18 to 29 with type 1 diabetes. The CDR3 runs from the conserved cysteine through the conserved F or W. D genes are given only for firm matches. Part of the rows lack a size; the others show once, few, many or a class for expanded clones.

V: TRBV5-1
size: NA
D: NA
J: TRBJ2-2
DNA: TGCGCCAGCAGTTCCGACAGGAACACCGGGGAGCTGTTTTTT
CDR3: CASSSDRNTGELFF

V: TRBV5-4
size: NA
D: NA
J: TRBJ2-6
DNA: TGTGCCAGCAGCACAAAGTGGGCCGGGGCCAACGTCCTGACTTTC
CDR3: CASSTKWAGANVLTF

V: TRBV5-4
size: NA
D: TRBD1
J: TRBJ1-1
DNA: TGTGCCAGCAGCTTGGTCGACAGGGTGAACACTGAAGCTTTCTTT
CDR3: CASSLVDRVNTEAFF

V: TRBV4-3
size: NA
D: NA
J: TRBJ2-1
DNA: TGCGCCAGCAGCTACAAGATAAGGAACAATGAGCAGTTCTTC
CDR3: CASSYKIRNNEQFF

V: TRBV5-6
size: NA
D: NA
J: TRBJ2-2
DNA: TGTGCCAGCAGCTTGGACCTGATCGGGGAGCTGTTTTTT
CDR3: CASSLDLIGELFF

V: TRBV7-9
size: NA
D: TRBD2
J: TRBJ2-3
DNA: TGTGCCAGCAGCTTACAGGGGGGACTAGCGGCTAGCACAGATACGCAGTATTTT
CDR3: CASSLQGGLAASTDTQYF

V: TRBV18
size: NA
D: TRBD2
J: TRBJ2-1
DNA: TGTGCCAGCTCACCGGCGGGAGGGCCTAATGAGCAGTTCTTC
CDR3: CASSPAGGPNEQFF

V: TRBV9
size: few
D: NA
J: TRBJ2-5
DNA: TGTGCCAGCAGCCAGGACCGAGGGAGGTTGGAGACCCAGTACTTC
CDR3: CASSQDRGRLETQYF

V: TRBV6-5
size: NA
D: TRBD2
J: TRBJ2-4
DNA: TGTGCCAGCAGTTACGCCGGACTAGTAGCCAAAAACATTCAGTACTTC
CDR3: CASSYAGLVAKNIQYF

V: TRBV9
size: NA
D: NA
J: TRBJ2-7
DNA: TGTGCCAGCAGCGGAGGTGTCGGACAGAGATACTACGAGCAGTACTTC
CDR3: CASSGGVGQRYYEQYF

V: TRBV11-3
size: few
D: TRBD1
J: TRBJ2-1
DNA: TGTGCCAGCAGCTTAGATCGGGTGGGACAGGGTACCTACAATGAGCAGTTCTTC
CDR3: CASSLDRVGQGTYNEQFF

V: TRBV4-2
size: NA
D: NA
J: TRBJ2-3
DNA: TGTGCCAGCAGCCAACCGGTCTCCGGACGGGGGACCTCCACAGATACGCAGTATTTT
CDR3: CASSQPVSGRGTSTDTQYF

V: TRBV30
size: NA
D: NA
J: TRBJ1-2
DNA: TGTGCCTGGAGTATCTCGAGGCGAGGGGATGGCTACACCTTC
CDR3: CAWSISRRGDGYTF

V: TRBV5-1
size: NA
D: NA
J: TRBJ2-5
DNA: TGCGCCAGCAGCTTGGTGGGCCAGTTGGAGACCCAGTACTTC
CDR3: CASSLVGQLETQYF

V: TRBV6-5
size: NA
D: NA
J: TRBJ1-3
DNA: TGTGCCAGCAGAATCAGGGGCTCTGGAAACACCATATATTTT
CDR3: CASRIRGSGNTIYF

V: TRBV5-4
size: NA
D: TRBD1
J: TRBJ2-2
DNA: TGTGCCAGCAGCGCAGGACAGGGGAGAAAAACCGGGGAGCTGTTTTTT
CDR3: CASSAGQGRKTGELFF

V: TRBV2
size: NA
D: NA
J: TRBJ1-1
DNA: TGTGCCAGCAGTGACGACAAGAACACTGAAGCTTTCTTT
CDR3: CASSDDKNTEAFF

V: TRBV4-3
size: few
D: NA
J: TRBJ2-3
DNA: TGCGCCAGCAGCCAGGATTGGGGACGGTCGAACACAGATACGCAGTATTTT
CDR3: CASSQDWGRSNTDTQYF

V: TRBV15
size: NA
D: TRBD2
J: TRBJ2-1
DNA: TGTGCCACCAGCAGAGAACTAGGACTAGCGGGTTACAATGAGCAGTTCTTC
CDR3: CATSRELGLAGYNEQFF

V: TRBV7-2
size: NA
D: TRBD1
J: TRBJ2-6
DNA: TGTGCCACTGGCCAGGGGGCTGGGGCCAACGTCCTGACTTTC
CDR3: CATGQGAGANVLTF

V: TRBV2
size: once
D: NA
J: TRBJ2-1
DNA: TGTGCCAGCAGTGCCAGGGGCGTGCCCGACAATGAGCAGTTCTTC
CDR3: CASSARGVPDNEQFF

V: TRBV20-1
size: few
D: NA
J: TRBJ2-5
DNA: TGCAGTGCCCGAAGTCGAGAGACCCAGTACTTC
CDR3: CSARSRETQYF

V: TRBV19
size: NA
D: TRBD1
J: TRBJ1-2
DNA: TGTGCCAGTAGTCCTGGACAGGGAAAGAAACTCGACTATGGCTACACCTTC
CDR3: CASSPGQGKKLDYGYTF

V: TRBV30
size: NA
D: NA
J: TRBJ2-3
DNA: TGTGCTGGTCGGCAGGGGACCACAGATACGCAGTATTTT
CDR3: CAGRQGTTDTQYF

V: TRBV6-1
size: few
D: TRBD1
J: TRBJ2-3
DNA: TGTGCCAGCAGCCTCGGACAGGGTCCAGATACGCAGTATTTT
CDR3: CASSLGQGPDTQYF

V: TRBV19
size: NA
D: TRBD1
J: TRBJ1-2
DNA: TGTGCCAGTAGGCCGGGGACAGCGGGCTACACCTTC
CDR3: CASRPGTAGYTF

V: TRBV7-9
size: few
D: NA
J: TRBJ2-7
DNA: TGTGCCAGCAGCTTCCCGACAGGTCAGGTCTACGAGCAGTACTTC
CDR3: CASSFPTGQVYEQYF

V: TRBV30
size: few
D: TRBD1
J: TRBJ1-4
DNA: TGTGCCTGGAGACAGGGGGGTAATGAAAAACTGTTTTTT
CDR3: CAWRQGGNEKLFF

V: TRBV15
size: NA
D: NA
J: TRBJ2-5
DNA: TGTGCCACCAGCAGAGGCGCCTCCGGGACTTCAGAGGAGACCCAGTACTTC
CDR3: CATSRGASGTSEETQYF

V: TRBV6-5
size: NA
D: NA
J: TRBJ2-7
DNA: TGTGCCAGCAGCCCTCGGGCCACCTTCTCCTACGAGCAGTACTTC
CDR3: CASSPRATFSYEQYF

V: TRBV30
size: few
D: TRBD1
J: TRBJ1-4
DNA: TGTGCCTGCCTGGACAGGGGGCGAGAAAAACTGTTTTTT
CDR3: CACLDRGREKLFF